What follows is one T cell receptor beta chain and its context. What it recognizes is unknown. Data came from immunoSEQ multiplex PCR; TCRdb stores just in-frame clones and leaves some out. The sample holds 18,000 or so clones, almost 80% seen once. The germline gives CDR1 SGDLS, CDR2 YYNGEE. The CDR3 extends over 14 amino acids. With 4 bases removed from V and 2 bases from J, the gap between germline ends came to 12 bases. The data belong to a study of neoadjuvant nivolumab and ipilimumab in lung cancer. In the study overall: The combination arm added day-1 ipilimumab 1 mg/kg to nivolumab 3 mg/kg on days 1, 15, 29.

Overall study findings and caveats: TCR sequencing covered a small number of samples.

The V and J genes are TRBV9 and TRBJ1-1, with D hard to call. Sequenced material: tumor tissue, taken after neoadjuvant nivolumab, alone or with ipilimumab, at or shortly before surgery. This TCR was recovered from an adult with non-small cell lung cancer. CDR3 in DNA: TGTGCCAGCAGCCCATTGACGGCTAACACTGAAGCTTTCTTT. Translating gives CASSPLTANTEAFF. Full variable domain (outside the CDR3, taken from reference TRBV9 and TRBJ1-1): DSGVTQTPKHLITATGQRVTLRCSPRSGDLSVYWYQQSLDQGLQFLIQYYNGEERAKGNILERFSAQQFPDLHSELNLSSLELGDSALYFCASSPLTANTEAFFGQGTRLTVV.